The clone carrying this T cell receptor beta chain was recorded a few times. Its target is not known. Quantitative 5'-RACE with molecular barcodes generated TCR beta libraries. From the 5' RACE reads, TCRdb called clonotypes with MiXCR, one entry per CDR3 protein. Found here are roughly 490,000 distinct CDR3 sequences, about 5.7% of them singletons; the top ten hold around 3.4%. This record comes from a study of CD8 T cells in ankylosing spondylitis. Findings and caveats of the study: Disease-linked clones were CD8+ and relatively rare in peripheral blood. Apparently characteristic of ankylosing spondylitis blood was a TCR beta motif (about eight highly homologous variants). Disease-linked clones reportedly concentrated significantly in matched ankylosing spondylitis synovial fluid. Reactive arthritis synovial fluid and blood were previously reported to contain some motif variants.

The sequence was collected from a male donor with ankylosing spondylitis. The sequenced sample consisted of blood, either unsorted or a sorted T cell fraction (not recorded which).

In DNA form, the CDR3 reads TGTGCCAGCAGAGGACCTTCTCCTTACAATGAGCAGTTCTTC. Translation gives CASRGPSPYNEQFF. The chain links TRBV27 to TRBJ2-1; D is undetermined. The CDR3 runs to 14 residues. V lost 6 bases, J lost 4 bases, and 13 bases lay in between. Germline CDR1 MNHEY, CDR2 SMNVEV (reference sequence).